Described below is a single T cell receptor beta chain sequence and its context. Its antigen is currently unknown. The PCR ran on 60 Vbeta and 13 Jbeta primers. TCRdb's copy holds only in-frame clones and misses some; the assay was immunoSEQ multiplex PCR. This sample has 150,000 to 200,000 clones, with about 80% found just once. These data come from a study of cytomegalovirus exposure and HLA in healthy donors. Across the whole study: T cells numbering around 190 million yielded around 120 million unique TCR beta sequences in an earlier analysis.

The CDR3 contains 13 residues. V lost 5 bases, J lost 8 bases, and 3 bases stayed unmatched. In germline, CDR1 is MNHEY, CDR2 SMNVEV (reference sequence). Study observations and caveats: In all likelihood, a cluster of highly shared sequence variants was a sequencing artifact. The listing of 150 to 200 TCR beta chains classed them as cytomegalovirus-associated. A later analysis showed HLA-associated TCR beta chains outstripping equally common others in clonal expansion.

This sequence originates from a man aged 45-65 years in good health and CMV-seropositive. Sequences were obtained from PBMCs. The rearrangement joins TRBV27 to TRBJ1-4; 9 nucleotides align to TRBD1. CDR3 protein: CASSADRGEKLFF. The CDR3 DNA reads TGTGCCAGCAGTGCCGACAGGGGGGAAAAACTGTTTTTT.